This record looks at one T cell receptor (beta chain) sequence and its context. The record originates from a study of T cell changes during pregnancy in multiple sclerosis. TCRdb's table, derived via immunoSEQ multiplex PCR, lists solely in-frame clones and lacks some. The sample shows some 20,000 clones, 91% of them seen only once. The specimen was CD4+ T cells from peripheral blood mononuclear cells, collected in the third trimester of pregnancy. This sequence originates from a female donor in good health, enrolled as a control in a pregnancy study.

CDR3 sequence (DNA): TGTGCCAGCAGCCAAGTAGGAGCGGGGGGACCCACAGATACGCAGTATTTT. It yields the protein CASSQVGAGGPTDTQYF. This chain joins TRBV4-2 and TRBJ2-3; 9 positions agree with TRBD2. The CDR3 has 17 amino acids. Germline-derived CDR1 and CDR2 are LGHNA and YNFKEQ. J lost 2 bases, V lost 1 base, and 7 bases had no gene match.